A selection of T cell receptor beta chains follows, all from one sample in a study of T cell responses to AZD1222 COVID-19 vaccine. Generated by immunoSEQ multiplex PCR, the TCRdb table keeps only in-frame clones and is missing some. The sample records roughly 130,000 clones, around nine tenths being singletons. The material was peripheral blood, obtained on day 0 of AZD1222 vaccination. These receptors were collected from an adult in good health. CDR3s include the opening cysteine and the closing phenylalanine or tryptophan. Each record gives: CDR3 length, V gene, D gene, J gene, clone size, CDR3 protein, CDR3 DNA. The D gene is left open where the match is weak. Not every row has a clone size; where given, it reads once, few, many or a size class.

length: 13; V: TRBV2; D: -; J: TRBJ1-1; size: -; CDR3: CASSSAPGTEAFF; DNA: TGTGCCAGCAGTTCGGCCCCCGGGACTGAAGCTTTCTTT
length: 13; V: TRBV25-1; D: -; J: TRBJ1-6; size: -; CDR3: CASSEQNNSPLHF; DNA: TGTGCCAGCAGTGAACAAAATAATTCACCCCTCCACTTT
length: 16; V: TRBV5-8; D: TRBD1; J: TRBJ2-5; size: -; CDR3: CASSSGQGPYQETQYF; DNA: TGTGCCAGCAGCTCGGGACAGGGACCGTACCAAGAGACCCAGTACTTC
length: 15; V: TRBV6-5; D: -; J: TRBJ1-5; size: -; CDR3: CASTQGRVSNQPQHF; DNA: TGTGCCAGCACCCAAGGGAGGGTTAGCAATCAGCCCCAGCATTTT
length: 19; V: TRBV27; D: TRBD2; J: TRBJ2-7; size: -; CDR3: CASSSNYGTSGRRSYEQYF; DNA: TGTGCCAGCAGTTCAAACTACGGGACTAGCGGGAGAAGGTCCTACGAGCAGTACTTC
length: 13; V: TRBV7-2; D: -; J: TRBJ1-2; size: -; CDR3: CASSLGGYYGYTF; DNA: TGTGCCAGCAGCTTAGGGGGTTACTATGGCTACACCTTC
length: 13; V: TRBV9; D: -; J: TRBJ2-3; size: -; CDR3: CASSPPGTDTQYF; DNA: TGTGCCAGCAGCCCCCCGGGGACAGATACGCAGTATTTT
length: 13; V: TRBV30; D: TRBD2; J: TRBJ2-3; size: -; CDR3: CAWNSGSTDTQYF; DNA: TGTGCCTGGAATAGCGGGAGCACAGATACGCAGTATTTT
length: 16; V: TRBV30; D: TRBD1; J: TRBJ1-2; size: -; CDR3: CAWELDRGRSRNGYTF; DNA: TGTGCCTGGGAGTTAGACAGGGGGCGGAGTAGAAATGGCTACACCTTC
length: 16; V: TRBV19; D: TRBD1; J: TRBJ1-2; size: few; CDR3: CASSVLQGAGNYGYTF; DNA: TGTGCCAGTAGTGTCTTACAGGGGGCTGGCAACTATGGCTACACCTTC
length: 14; V: TRBV19; D: -; J: TRBJ2-1; size: -; CDR3: CASSITGHYNEQFF; DNA: TGTGCCAGTAGTATTACAGGGCACTACAATGAGCAGTTCTTC
length: 15; V: TRBV5-1; D: -; J: TRBJ2-3; size: -; CDR3: CASSLEGRVTDTQYF; DNA: TGCGCCAGCAGCTTGGAAGGTAGGGTCACAGATACGCAGTATTTT
length: 14; V: TRBV4-2; D: -; J: TRBJ1-2; size: -; CDR3: CASSQAAGQYGYTF; DNA: TGTGCCAGCAGCCAAGCGGCGGGACAATATGGCTACACCTTC
length: 17; V: TRBV6-4; D: TRBD1; J: TRBJ2-3; size: -; CDR3: CASSDLPKGAGTDTQYF; DNA: TGTGCCAGCAGTGACCTCCCGAAGGGGGCAGGAACAGATACGCAGTATTTT